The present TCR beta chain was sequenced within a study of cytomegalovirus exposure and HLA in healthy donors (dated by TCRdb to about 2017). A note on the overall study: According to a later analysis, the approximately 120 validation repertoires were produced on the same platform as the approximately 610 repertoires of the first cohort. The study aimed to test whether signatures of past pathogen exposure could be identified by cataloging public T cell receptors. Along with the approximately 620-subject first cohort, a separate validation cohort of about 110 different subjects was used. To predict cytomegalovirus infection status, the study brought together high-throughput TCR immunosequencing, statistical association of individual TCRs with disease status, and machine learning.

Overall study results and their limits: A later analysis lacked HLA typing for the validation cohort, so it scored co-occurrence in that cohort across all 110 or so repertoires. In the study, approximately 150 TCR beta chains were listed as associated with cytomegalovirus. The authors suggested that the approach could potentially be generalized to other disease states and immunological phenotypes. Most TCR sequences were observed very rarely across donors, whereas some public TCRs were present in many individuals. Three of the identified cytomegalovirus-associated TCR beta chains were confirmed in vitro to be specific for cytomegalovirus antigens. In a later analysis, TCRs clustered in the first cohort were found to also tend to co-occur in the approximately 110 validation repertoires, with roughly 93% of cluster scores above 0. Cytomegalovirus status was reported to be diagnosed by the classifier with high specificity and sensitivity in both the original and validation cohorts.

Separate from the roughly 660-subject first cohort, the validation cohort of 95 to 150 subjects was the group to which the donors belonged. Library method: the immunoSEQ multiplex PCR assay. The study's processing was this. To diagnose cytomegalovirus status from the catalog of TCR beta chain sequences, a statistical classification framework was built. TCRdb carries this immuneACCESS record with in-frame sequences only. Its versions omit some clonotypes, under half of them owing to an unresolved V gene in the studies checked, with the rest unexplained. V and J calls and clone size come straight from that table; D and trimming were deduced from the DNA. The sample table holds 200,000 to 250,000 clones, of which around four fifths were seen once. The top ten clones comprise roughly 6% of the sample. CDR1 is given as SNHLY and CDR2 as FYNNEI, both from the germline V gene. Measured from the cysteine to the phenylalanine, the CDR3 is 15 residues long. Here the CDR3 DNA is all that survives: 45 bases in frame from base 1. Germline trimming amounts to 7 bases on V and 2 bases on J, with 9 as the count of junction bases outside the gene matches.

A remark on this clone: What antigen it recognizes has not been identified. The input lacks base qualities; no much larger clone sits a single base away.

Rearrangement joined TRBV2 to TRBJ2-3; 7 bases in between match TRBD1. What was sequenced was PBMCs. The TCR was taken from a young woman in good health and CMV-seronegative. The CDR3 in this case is CASTVGQAFTDTQYF. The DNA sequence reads TGTGCCAGCACCGTCGGACAGGCGTTCACAGATACGCAGTATTTT.